The 16 T cell receptor beta chains below were found in one sample sequenced in a study of blood T cell repertoires in COVID-19. Only in-frame clones appear in the TCRdb table, and some are missing; sequencing was by immunoSEQ multiplex PCR. Counted here are 250,000 to 300,000 clones, around 81% occurring once; the ten biggest clones make up 2.5% to 3%. Material for sequencing was peripheral blood. The source is a woman aged 60-75 years with active or convalescent COVID-19.

This rearrangement joins TRBV6-1 to TRBJ1-5; TRBD1 agrees at 8 bases. The length of the CDR3 is 18 residues. After removal of 0 bases from V and 3 bases from J, the junction contained 10 bases not matched to a gene. From germline, CDR1 is MNHNS and CDR2 SASEGT. CDR3 coding DNA: TGTGCCAGCAGTGAAGCGGACAGGGTAATCAGAGTCAATCAGCCCCAGCATTTT. This translates into CASSEADRVIRVNQPQHF.

The gene calls are TRBV5-1 and TRBJ2-7; D remains ambiguous. Looked up from germline, CDR1 is SGHRS and CDR2 is YFSETQ. V lost 2 bases and J 1 base, leaving 13 bases between the germline ends. This CDR3 region has 15 residues. CDR3 region: CASSFVRFGSYEQYF. The CDR3 DNA reads as TGCGCCAGCAGCTTCGTGAGGTTCGGGTCCTACGAGCAGTACTTC.

The V call is TRBV5-1, the J call TRBJ1-1; D remains unclear. The germline CDR1 and CDR2 sequences are SGHRS and YFSETQ. V dropped 0 bases and J dropped 0 bases, with 6 bases sitting between them. This CDR3 has 14 residues. DNA for the CDR3: TGCGCCAGCAGCTTGGTCTCCCTGAACACTGAAGCTTTCTTT. It is translated as CASSLVSLNTEAFF.

The V gene is TRBV27, the J gene TRBJ1-5; D uncertain. CDR3 length equals 13 residues. Germline values: CDR1 MNHEY, CDR2 SMNVEV (reference sequence). Between the trimmed V and J ends, which lost 7 bases and 2 bases, there was a span of 9 bases. Here the CDR3 reads CASTLRGNQPQHF. CDR3 nucleotide sequence: TGTGCCAGCACCTTACGGGGCAATCAGCCCCAGCATTTT.

J is TRBJ1-2 and V is TRBV29-1; 10 bases match TRBD1. The CDR3 covers 15 residues. Germline V CDR1 and CDR2: SQVTM, ANQGSEA. Unmatched junction bases numbered 13, after V lost 5 bases and J lost 7 bases. DNA for the CDR3: TGCAGCGTTCCCGGACAGGGGGTCAGGATTTCTGGCTACACCTTC. It specifies CSVPGQGVRISGYTF.

The chain joins TRBV27 to TRBJ1-6, with D perhaps matching TRBD1 (6 bases). Germline V gives CDR1 MNHEY, CDR2 SMNVEV (reference sequence). This CDR3 region has 14 residues. V lost 3 bases and J 8 bases, leaving 11 bases between the germline ends. The CDR3 loop is CASSFGTFHSPLHF. The CDR3 DNA sequence: TGTGCCAGCAGTTTTGGGACATTTCATTCACCCCTCCACTTT.

The chain carries TRBV7-2 and TRBJ1-2; D is ambiguous. The CDR3 is 9 amino acids. Deletions cut 10 bases from V and 8 bases from J, with 8 bases between. Germline V lookup: CDR1 SGHTA, CDR2 FQGNSA. This CDR3 is CATGSGYTF. Here the CDR3 DNA reads TGTGCCACCGGGAGCGGCTACACCTTC.

The gene calls are TRBV11-2 and TRBJ2-7; D is undetermined. V was pared by 2 bases and J by 0 bases, with 17 bases between. There are 17 residues in the CDR3. Per the germline V gene, CDR1 is SGHAT and CDR2 is FQNNGV. The CDR3 protein is CASSLYFSGGSSYEQYF. Here the CDR3 DNA reads TGTGCCAGCAGCTTATACTTCTCCGGCGGTAGCTCCTACGAGCAGTACTTC.

This clone came up many times. The chain combines TRBV7-3 with TRBJ2-3, with TRBD1 matching over 7 bases. V lost 5 bases, J lost 1 base, and 6 bases stayed unmatched. Germline assignment: CDR1 SGHTA and CDR2 FQGTGA. CDR3 length equals 15 residues. The CDR3 nucleotides are TGTGCCAGCAGCCCAACAGGGGATCGCACAGATACGCAGTATTTT. It codes for CASSPTGDRTDTQYF.

V usage is TRBV7-9 and J usage is TRBJ1-1; D gene ambiguous. Germline V lookup: CDR1 SEHNR, CDR2 FQNEAQ (reference sequence). The CDR3 is 14 residues long. V was cut by 6 bases and J by 5 bases, with 16 bases left in between. This CDR3 is CASRLTGGETEAFF. The DNA of the CDR3 is TGTGCCAGCAGACTCACGGGTGGAGAGACTGAAGCTTTCTTT.

The rearrangement links TRBV9 to TRBJ2-7; unclear D gene. Trimming stripped 0 bases from V and 5 bases from J, with 18 bases between. Germline V lookup: CDR1 SGDLS, CDR2 YYNGEE. The CDR3 length is 16 residues. CDR3 nucleotides: TGTGCCAGCAGCGTAGGCGGCTCCCCGGGTCTGGACGAGCAGTACTTC. Translated, it gives CASSVGGSPGLDEQYF.

The rearrangement links TRBV10-3 to TRBJ1-2; D not resolved. The CDR3 loop spans 15 amino acids. Germline lookup yields CDR1 ENHRY and CDR2 SYGVKD. V was cut by 0 bases and J by 7 bases, with 15 bases left in between. The CDR3 bases are TGTGCCATCAGTGAGTCACCACGGAGTCCGATTGGCTACACCTTC. It codes for CAISESPRSPIGYTF.

The chain uses TRBV12-3 or TRBV12-4 and TRBJ1-2; 8 nucleotides agree with TRBD1. CDR3 length equals 12 residues. The junction had 5 bases not matched to a gene; V was cut back by 7 bases and J by 7 bases. CDR3 residues: CASNAGGAGYTF. Here the CDR3 DNA reads TGTGCCAGCAACGCAGGGGGCGCTGGCTACACCTTC.

The V and J genes are TRBV11-3 and TRBJ1-1, with D possibly being TRBD1 (6 bases). This CDR3 has 13 amino acids. V lost 5 bases and J lost 3, with 10 bases in between. Germline V gives CDR1 SGHNT, CDR2 YENEEA. The CDR3 DNA sequence: TGTGCCAGCAGCCCACAGGGTGACACTGAAGCTTTCTTT. Protein: CASSPQGDTEAFF.

V usage is TRBV12-5 and J usage is TRBJ1-5; 12 bases fit TRBD1. The germline gives CDR1 LGHNT, CDR2 FRNRAP. The V and J ends lost 1 base and 7 bases, in that order; junction bases with no gene match: 5. This CDR3 has 16 amino acids. CDR3 bases: TGTGCTAGTGGTTTGGAGGGGACAGGGGGCAGGCAGCCCCAGCATTTT. It is translated as CASGLEGTGGRQPQHF.

The chain uses TRBV7-2 and TRBJ1-3; a possible D gene is TRBD1 (5 bases). V was cut by 5 bases and J by 0 bases, with 11 bases left in between. Germline V gene lookup returns CDR1 SGHTA and CDR2 FQGNSA. This CDR3 has 15 amino acids. CDR3 sequence reads: CASSIQGFSGNTIYF. DNA for the CDR3: TGTGCCAGCAGCATCCAGGGTTTCTCTGGAAACACCATATATTTT.